This T cell receptor (beta chain) is from a study of T cell clusters in autoimmune cytopenias. TRB was amplified by touch-down multiplex PCR, primer pools A and B combined. TCRdb re-called the multiplex PCR reads and catalogs CDR3 proteins one per entry, DNA excluded. This sample's table reports 4,000 to 5,000 distinct CDR3 sequences. Germline assignment: CDR1 SGHNT and CDR2 YYREEE (reference sequence). This CDR3 is built from 19 residues. By frequency, this clonotype registers medium-sized. TRB was amplified from approximately 250 ng of peripheral blood genomic DNA per sample. The data also belong to a second study, concerning T cell repertoires in aging, cancer and after chemotherapy. Turning to that study: In each cancer cohort, median generation probability increased across chemotherapy, suggesting thymic output rebounded. These repertoire data do not allow conclusions about immunological memory after chemotherapy.

Specimen: peripheral blood. The source of this sequence is a human donor in good health. The chain employs TRBV5-4 and TRBJ2-3; lacking DNA, the TRBD2 call made by TCRdb goes unchecked. The CDR3 sequence is CASSLSVLSGGRAGDTQYF. The full variable domain, in which reference TRBV5-4 and TRBJ2-3 provide the parts outside the CDR3, is ETGVTQSPTHLIKTRGQQVTLRCSSQSGHNTVSWYQQALGQGPQFIFQYYREEENGRGNFPPRFSGLQFPNYSSELNVNALELDDSALYLCASSLSVLSGGRAGDTQYFGPGTRLTVL.